The sequence of this TCR beta chain was determined in a study of regulatory T cells in long-lasting Graves disease. Study at large: With positive TSH receptor antibodies and over 5 years of antithyroid drugs, Graves' disease was considered persistent. Regarding the study as a whole: Fewer public clonotypes were shared by new patients (around 1,000) than by persistent patients (roughly 2,500). Relative to newly diagnosed Graves' patients, persistent ones had lower TCR diversity.

The CDR3 extends over 12 amino acids. V gave up 9 bases and J gave up 4 bases; unmatched junction bases: 5. Germline values: CDR1 SNHLY, CDR2 FYNNEI. Libraries of TCR beta came from iRepertoire HTBI primers plus Arm-PCR of CDR3 regions. TCRdb re-called the multiplex PCR reads with MiXCR, one entry per CDR3 protein. The sample carries around 450,000 distinct CDR3 sequences, roughly 21% recorded once. This clonotype has a count of ten or more. What it recognizes is unknown. Time point meaning: persistent/refractory GD, antithyroid drugs over 5 years with positive TRAb. Isolated PBMC RNA provided the starting material for the TCR library. Each patient gave 7 to 9 milliliters of EDTA-anticoagulated peripheral blood.

This clonotype was obtained from a female donor with Graves disease. This rearrangement joins TRBV2 to TRBJ2-5; 7 bases match TRBD2. The sequencing here drew on peripheral blood mononuclear cells (PBMCs), taken when the disease was refractory, from a patient treated with antithyroid drugs. Here the CDR3 reads CASGGEGETQYF. The CDR3 region has the DNA TGTGCCAGTGGGGGGGAAGGAGAGACCCAGTACTTC.